This T cell receptor (beta chain) was observed in a study of blood T cell repertoires in COVID-19. Study-wide background: The United States, Italy and Spain supplied acute and convalescent COVID-19 samples.

The CDR3 length is 15 residues. With V trimmed by 9 bases and J by 2 bases, 10 bases remained unmatched. Looked up from germline, CDR1 is LNHDA and CDR2 is SQIVND (reference sequence). Only in-frame clones appear in the TCRdb table, and some are missing; sequencing was by immunoSEQ multiplex PCR. The data hold 150,000 to 180,000 clones, with around 83% observed a single time. The TCR was taken from a woman aged 60-70 years with COVID-19, enrolled during active disease. This rearrangement joins TRBV19 to TRBJ1-5; 7 nucleotides align to TRBD1. The sequencing sample was made of peripheral blood. The CDR3 region is CASRDSLRGNQPQHF. The CDR3 DNA reads as TGTGCCAGCCGGGACAGCCTAAGAGGCAATCAGCCCCAGCATTTT.